These T cell receptor beta chains were read from a single sample in a study of T cell changes during pregnancy in multiple sclerosis. Sequenced by immunoSEQ multiplex PCR; TCRdb stores in-frame clones only, minus some. The table has roughly 10,000 clones, more than 80% seen once; the top ten hold under 20%. The sample was CD8+ T cells from peripheral blood mononuclear cells, taken in the third trimester of pregnancy. The receptor source for this set is a female donor in good health, enrolled as a control in a pregnancy study. Each CDR3 is given without its conserved first and last residue. The order of the fields is clone size, V gene, CDR3 protein. Clone size is shown for a subset of rows, as once, few, many or a class of expanded clone.

>.|TRBV28
ASTGDRVDYGYT
>.|TRBV4-2
ASSHPTSGGEKQETQY
>.|TRBV19
ASSTGRRLSYNSPLH
>few|TRBV9
ASSEQGRNTEAF
>.|TRBV7-3
ASSYDRSPSYEQY
>.|TRBV6-1
ASSEAGGPPGELF
>.|TRBV28
ASSLVAEAYNEQF
>.|TRBV6-1
ASSGGPENTEAF
>.|TRBV6-4
ASSVPQQLAGEEDTQY
>.|TRBV19
ASSIAGRGRSYEQY
>once|TRBV18
ASSRQQAGELF
>.|TRBV7-2
ASSLARGSNYGYT
>.|TRBV5-1
ASSPSGPEAF
>few|TRBV11-1
ASSSGTSGFQETQY
>few|TRBV7-3
ASSLNSGTAYTGELF
>.|TRBV29-1
SVESRNGYT
>.|TRBV4-2
ASSQERETSYEQY
>.|TRBV6-4
ASSIGQNNEQF
>.|TRBV9
ASSVITGDGNEKLF
>.|TRBV6-5
ASSPPESSSYEQY
>.|TRBV15
ATSTGSLFHEQF
>.|TRBV4-2
ASSRSSEAHTDTQY
>few|TRBV4-2
ASSSGRVETDTQY
>.|TRBV9
ASSTGQPYEQY
>.|TRBV19
ASSPGQGAYEQY
>.|TRBV7-9
ASSPGTAAETQY
>few|TRBV30
AWSASTPSSYEQY
>.|TRBV7-9
ASSSPNRGQRYEQY
>once|TRBV7-9
ASSLGRDTGELF
>.|TRBV6-5
ASSPGGHEQY
>.|TRBV11-2
ASSSQSEQY
>.|TRBV5-6
ASSLEISGLWTDTQY
>.|TRBV6-4
ASSTGDNYGYT
>.|TRBV9
ASSEGGSGNTIY
>.|TRBV5-4
ASSFPGTGGSGNTIY
>.|TRBV27
ASSYRETQY
>.|TRBV10-3
AISEGTGGTNTEAF
>medium-sized|TRBV16
ASSQIAPGQGALGQETQY
>.|TRBV11-2
ASSFADEAF
>.|TRBV4-2
ASSYTGTANTEAF